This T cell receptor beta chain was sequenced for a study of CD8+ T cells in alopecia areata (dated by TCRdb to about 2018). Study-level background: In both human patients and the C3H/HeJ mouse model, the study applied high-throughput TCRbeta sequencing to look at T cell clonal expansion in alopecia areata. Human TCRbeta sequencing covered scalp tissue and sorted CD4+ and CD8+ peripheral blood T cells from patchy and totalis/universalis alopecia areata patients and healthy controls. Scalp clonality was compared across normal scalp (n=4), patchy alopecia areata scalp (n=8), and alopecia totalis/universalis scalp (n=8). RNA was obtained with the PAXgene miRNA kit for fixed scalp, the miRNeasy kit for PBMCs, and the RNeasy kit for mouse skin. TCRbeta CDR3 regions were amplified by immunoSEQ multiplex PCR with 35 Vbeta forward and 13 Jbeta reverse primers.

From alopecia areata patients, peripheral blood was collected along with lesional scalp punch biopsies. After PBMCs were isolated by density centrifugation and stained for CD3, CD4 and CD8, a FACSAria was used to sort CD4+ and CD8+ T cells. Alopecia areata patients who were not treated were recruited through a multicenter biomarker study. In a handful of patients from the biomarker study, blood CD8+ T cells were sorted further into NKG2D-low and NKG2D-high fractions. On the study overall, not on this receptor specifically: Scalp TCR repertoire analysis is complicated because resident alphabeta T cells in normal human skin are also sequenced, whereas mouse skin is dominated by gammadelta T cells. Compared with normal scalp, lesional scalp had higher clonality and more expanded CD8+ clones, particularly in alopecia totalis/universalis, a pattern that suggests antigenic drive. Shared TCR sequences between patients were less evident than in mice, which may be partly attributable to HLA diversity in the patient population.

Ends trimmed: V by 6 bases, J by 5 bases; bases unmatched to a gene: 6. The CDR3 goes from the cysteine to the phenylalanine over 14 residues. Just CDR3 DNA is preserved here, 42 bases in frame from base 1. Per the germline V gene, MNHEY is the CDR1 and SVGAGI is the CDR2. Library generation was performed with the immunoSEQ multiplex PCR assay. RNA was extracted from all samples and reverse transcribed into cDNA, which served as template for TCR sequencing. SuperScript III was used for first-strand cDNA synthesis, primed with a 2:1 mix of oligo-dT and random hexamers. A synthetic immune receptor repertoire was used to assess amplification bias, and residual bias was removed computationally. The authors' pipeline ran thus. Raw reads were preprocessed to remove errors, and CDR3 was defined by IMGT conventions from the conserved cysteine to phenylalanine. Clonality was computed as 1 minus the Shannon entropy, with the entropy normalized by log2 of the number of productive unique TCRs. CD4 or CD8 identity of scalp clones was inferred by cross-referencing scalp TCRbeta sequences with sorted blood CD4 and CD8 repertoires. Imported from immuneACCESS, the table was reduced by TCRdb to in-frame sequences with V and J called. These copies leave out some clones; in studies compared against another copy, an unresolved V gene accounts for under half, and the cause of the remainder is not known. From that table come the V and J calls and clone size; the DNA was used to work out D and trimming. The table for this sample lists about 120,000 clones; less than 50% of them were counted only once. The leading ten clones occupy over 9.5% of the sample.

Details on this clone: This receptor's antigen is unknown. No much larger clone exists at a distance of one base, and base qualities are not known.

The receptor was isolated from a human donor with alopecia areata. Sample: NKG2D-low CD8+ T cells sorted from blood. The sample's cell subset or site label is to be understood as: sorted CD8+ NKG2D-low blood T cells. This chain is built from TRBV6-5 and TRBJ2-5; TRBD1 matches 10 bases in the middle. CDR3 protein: CASSPWTGGETQYF. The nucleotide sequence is TGTGCCAGCAGCCCGTGGACAGGGGGGGAGACCCAGTACTTC.